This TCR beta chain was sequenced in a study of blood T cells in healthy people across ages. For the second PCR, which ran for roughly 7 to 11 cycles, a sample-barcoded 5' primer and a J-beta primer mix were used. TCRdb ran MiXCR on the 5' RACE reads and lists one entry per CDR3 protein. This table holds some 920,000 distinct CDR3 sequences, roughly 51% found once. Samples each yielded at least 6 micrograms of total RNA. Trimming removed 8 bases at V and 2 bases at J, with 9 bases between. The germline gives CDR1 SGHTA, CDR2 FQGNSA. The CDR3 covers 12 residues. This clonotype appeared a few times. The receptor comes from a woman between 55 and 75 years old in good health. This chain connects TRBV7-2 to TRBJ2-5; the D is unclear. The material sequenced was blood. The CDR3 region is CASGVGQETQYF. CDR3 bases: TGTGCCAGCGGAGTCGGACAAGAGACCCAGTACTTC.